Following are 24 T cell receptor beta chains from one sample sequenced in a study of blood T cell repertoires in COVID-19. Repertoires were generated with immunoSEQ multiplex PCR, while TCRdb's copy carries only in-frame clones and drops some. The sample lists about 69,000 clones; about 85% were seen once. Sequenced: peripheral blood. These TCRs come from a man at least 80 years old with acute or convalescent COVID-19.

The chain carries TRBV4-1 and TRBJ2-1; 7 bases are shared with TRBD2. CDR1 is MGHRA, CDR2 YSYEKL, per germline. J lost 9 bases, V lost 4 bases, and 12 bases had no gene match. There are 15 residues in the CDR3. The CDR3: CASSPGPGTMSEQFF. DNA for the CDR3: TGCGCCAGCAGCCCAGGCCCGGGGACTATGAGTGAGCAGTTCTTC.

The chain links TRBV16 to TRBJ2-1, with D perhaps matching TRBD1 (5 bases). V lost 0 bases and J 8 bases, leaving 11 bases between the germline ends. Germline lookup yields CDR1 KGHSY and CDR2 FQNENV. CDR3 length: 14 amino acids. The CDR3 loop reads CASSQSALGDEQFF. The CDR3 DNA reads TGTGCCAGCAGCCAATCGGCTTTAGGGGATGAGCAGTTCTTC.

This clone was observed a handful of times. CDR3 bases: TGTGCCAGCAGTTCCCGGGGTACTGAAGCTTTCTTT. Protein product: CASSSRGTEAFF. The chain carries TRBV2 and TRBJ1-1; D uncertain. This CDR3 is built from 12 residues. V lost 5 bases and J lost 5, with 9 bases in between. Germline V gene lookup returns CDR1 SNHLY and CDR2 FYNNEI.

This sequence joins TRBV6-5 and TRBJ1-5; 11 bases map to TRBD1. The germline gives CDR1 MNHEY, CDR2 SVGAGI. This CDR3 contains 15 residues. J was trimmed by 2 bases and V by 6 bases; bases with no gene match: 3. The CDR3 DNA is TGTGCCAGCAGATGGACAGGGGGCGGCAATCAGCCCCAGCATTTT. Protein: CASRWTGGGNQPQHF.

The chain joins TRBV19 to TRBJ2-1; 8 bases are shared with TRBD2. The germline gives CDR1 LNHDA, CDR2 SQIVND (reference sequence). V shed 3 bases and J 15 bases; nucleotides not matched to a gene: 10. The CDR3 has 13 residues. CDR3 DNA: TGTGCCAGTAGTATGGGAGGGCAGCGGGAGTCGTTCTTC. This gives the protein CASSMGGQRESFF.

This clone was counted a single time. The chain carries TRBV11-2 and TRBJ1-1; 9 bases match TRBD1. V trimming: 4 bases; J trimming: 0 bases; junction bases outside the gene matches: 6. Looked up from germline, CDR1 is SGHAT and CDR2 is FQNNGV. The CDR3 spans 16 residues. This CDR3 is CASSSQDRGMNTEAFF. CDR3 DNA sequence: TGTGCCAGCAGCTCCCAGGACAGGGGAATGAACACTGAAGCTTTCTTT.

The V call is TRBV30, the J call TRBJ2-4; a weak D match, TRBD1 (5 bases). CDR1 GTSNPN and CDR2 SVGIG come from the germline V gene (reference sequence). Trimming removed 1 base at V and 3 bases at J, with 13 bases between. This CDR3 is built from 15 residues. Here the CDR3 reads CAWSGGVYVKNIQYF. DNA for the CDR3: TGTGCCTGGAGTGGGGGCGTTTATGTCAAAAACATTCAGTACTTC.

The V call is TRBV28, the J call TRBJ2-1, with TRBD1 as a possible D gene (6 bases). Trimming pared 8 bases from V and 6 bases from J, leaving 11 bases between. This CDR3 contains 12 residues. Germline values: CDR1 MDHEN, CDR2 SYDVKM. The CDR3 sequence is CASCEQGNEQFF. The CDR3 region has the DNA TGTGCCAGCTGCGAACAGGGCAATGAGCAGTTCTTC.

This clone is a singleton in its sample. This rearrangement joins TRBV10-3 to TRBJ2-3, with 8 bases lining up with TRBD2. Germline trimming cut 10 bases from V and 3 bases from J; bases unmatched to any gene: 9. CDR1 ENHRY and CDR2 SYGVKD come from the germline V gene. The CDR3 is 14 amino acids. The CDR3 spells CATCPGGRTDTQYF. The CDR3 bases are TGTGCCACCTGCCCGGGCGGGAGGACAGATACGCAGTATTTT.

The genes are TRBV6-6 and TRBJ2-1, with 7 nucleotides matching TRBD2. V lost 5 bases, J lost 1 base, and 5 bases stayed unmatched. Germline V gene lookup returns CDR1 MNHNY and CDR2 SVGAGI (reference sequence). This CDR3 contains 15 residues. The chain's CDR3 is CASSTSVLSYNEQFF. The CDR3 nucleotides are TGTGCCAGCAGTACTAGCGTCCTATCCTACAATGAGCAGTTCTTC.

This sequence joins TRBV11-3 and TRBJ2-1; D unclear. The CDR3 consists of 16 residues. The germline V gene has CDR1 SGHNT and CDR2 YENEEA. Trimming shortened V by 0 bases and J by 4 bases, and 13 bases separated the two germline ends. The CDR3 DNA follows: TGTGCCAGCAGCTTAGATGGAACCTGGGCTTACAATGAGCAGTTCTTC. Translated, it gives CASSLDGTWAYNEQFF. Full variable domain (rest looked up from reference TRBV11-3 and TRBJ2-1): EAGVVQSPRYKIIEKKQPVAFWCNPISGHNTLYWYLQNLGQGPELLIRYENEEAVDDSQLPKDRFSAERLKGVDSTLKIQPAELGDSAVYLCASSLDGTWAYNEQFFGPGTRLTVL.

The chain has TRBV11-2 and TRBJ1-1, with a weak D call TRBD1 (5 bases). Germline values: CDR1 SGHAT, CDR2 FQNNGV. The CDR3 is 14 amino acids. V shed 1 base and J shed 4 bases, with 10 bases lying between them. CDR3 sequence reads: CASSLAGGGTEAFF. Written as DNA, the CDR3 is TGTGCCAGCAGCTTAGCGGGCGGGGGCACTGAAGCTTTCTTT.

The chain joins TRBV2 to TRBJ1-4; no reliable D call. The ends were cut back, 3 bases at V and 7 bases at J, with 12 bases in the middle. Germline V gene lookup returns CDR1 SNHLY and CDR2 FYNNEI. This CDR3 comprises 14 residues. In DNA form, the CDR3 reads TGTGCCAGCAGTGATTGGGGAGCGGTTGAAAAACTGTTTTTT. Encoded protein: CASSDWGAVEKLFF.

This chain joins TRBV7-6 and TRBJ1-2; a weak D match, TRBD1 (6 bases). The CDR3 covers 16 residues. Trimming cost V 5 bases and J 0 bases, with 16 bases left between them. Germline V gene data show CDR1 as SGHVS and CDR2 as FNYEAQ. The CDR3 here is CASSAGGGGSNYGYTF. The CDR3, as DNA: TGTGCCAGCAGCGCAGGAGGGGGGGGCTCTAACTATGGCTACACCTTC.

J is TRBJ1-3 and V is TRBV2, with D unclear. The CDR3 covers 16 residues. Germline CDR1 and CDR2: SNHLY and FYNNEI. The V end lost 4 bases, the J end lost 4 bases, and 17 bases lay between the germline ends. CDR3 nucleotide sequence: TGTGCCAGCAGTGTATTGGGAGGGCAAACCGGAAACACCATATATTTT. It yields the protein CASSVLGGQTGNTIYF. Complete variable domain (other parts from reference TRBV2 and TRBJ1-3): EPEVTQTPSHQVTQMGQEVILRCVPISNHLYFYWYRQILGQKVEFLVSFYNNEISEKSEIFDDQFSVERPDGSNFTLKIRSTKLEDSAMYFCASSVLGGQTGNTIYFGEGSWLTVV.

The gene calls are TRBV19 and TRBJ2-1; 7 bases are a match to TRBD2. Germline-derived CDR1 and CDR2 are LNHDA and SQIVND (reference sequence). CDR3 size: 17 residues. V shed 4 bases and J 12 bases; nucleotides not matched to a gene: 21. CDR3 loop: CASSTPAWSGNAPGQFF. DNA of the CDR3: TGTGCCAGTAGTACCCCCGCCTGGAGCGGGAACGCGCCTGGGCAGTTCTTC.

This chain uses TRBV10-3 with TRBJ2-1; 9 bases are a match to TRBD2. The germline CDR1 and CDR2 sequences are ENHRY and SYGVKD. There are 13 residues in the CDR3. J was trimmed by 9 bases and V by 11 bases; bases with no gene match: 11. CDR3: CAVVPGTSSEQFF. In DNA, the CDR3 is TGTGCCGTGGTTCCCGGGACTAGCAGTGAGCAGTTCTTC.

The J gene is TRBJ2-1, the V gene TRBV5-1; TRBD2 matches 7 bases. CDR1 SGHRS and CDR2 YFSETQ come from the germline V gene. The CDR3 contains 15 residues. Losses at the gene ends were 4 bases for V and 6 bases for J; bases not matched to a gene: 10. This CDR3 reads CASSGVAGEANEQFF. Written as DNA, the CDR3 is TGCGCCAGCAGCGGGGTGGCGGGAGAAGCCAATGAGCAGTTCTTC.

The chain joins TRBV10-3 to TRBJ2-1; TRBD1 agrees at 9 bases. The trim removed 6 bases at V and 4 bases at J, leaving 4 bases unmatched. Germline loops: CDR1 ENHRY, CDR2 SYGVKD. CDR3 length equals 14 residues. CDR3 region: CAIRGQGEYNEQFF. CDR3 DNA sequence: TGTGCCATCAGGGGACAGGGAGAGTACAATGAGCAGTTCTTC.

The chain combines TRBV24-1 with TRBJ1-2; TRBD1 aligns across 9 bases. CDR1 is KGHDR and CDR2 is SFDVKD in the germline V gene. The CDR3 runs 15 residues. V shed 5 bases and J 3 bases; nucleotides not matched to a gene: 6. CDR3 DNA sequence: TGTGCCACCAGTGCAATGACAGGGGGGTACTATGGCTACACCTTC. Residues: CATSAMTGGYYGYTF.

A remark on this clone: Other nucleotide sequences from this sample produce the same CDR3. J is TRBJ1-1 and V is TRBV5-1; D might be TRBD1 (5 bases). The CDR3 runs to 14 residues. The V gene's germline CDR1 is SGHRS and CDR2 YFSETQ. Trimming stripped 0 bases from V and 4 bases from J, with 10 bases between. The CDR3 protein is CASSLGQGFTEAFF. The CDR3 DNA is TGCGCCAGCAGCTTGGGTCAGGGATTCACTGAAGCTTTCTTT.

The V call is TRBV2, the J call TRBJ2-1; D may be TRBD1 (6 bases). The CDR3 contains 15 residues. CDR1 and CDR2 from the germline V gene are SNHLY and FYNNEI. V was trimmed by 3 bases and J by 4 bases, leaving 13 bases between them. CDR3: CASSDRGNRYNEQFF. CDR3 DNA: TGTGCCAGCAGTGACAGGGGAAATAGGTACAATGAGCAGTTCTTC.

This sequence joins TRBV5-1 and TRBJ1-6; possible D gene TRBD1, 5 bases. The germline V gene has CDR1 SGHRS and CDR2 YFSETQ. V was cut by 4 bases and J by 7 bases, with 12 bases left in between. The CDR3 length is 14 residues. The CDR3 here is CASSGQHPNSPLHF. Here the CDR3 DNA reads TGCGCCAGCAGCGGACAACATCCCAATTCACCCCTCCACTTT.

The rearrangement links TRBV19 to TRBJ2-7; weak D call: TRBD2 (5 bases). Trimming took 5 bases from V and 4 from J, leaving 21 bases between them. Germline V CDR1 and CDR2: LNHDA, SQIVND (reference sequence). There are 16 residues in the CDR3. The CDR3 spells CASSAERVREKYEQYF. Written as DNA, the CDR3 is TGTGCCAGTAGTGCCGAGAGGGTTAGGGAGAAATACGAGCAGTACTTC.